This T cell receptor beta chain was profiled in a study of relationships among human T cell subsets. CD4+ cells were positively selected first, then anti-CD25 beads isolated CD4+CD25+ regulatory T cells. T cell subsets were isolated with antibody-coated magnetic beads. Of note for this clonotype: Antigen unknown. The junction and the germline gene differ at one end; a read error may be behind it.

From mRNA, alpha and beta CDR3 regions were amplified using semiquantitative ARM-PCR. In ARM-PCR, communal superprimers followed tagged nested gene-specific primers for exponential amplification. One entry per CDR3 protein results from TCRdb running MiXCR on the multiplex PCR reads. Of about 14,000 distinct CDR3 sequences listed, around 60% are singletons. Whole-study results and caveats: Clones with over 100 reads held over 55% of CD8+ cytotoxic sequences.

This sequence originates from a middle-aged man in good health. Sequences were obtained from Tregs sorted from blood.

The CDR3 bases are TGCGCCAGCAGCCACGCTCTGGGAGCGTACGCGAACACCGGGGAGCTGTTTTTT. Protein: CASSHALGAYANTGELFF. The V and J genes are TRBV5-4 and TRBJ2-2; D might be TRBD2 (5 bases). Per germline, CDR1 SGHNT and CDR2 YYREEE (reference sequence). The CDR3 sequence is 18 residues long.